This T cell receptor beta chain was sequenced in a study of T cell responses to AZD1222 COVID-19 vaccine. Study-wide background: Second-dose intervals near 4 or 12 weeks were combined. Overall study results and limits: Donors, mostly white British, included more females; clonal diversity was possibly underestimated.

V trimming: 7 bases; J trimming: 0 bases; junction bases outside the gene matches: 4. The germline V gene has CDR1 LNHDA and CDR2 SQIVND (reference sequence). The CDR3 has 14 residues. Sequenced by immunoSEQ multiplex PCR; TCRdb stores in-frame clones only, minus some. The sample has tens of thousands of clones, 82% seen once. In the case of this clone: Its antigen is unidentified.

The TCR sequence derives from an adult in good health. V gene TRBV19 combines with J gene TRBJ1-2; TRBD1 agrees at 8 bases. The sequences come from peripheral blood, collected on day 0 of AZD1222 vaccination. DNA of the CDR3: TGTGCCAGTAAGGACAGGGAAGCTAACTATGGCTACACCTTC. This codes for CASKDREANYGYTF.